The entry below gives a single T cell receptor (beta chain) sequence along with its context. What it binds is not known. The source of the sample is a study of somatic mutations in cytotoxic T cells in rheumatoid arthritis. Turning to the study itself: After diagnosis, patient blood (approximately 30 ml EDTA) was drawn right away, before any treatment was given. A subset of V beta antibody-stained T-cell populations was isolated by flow sorting, reaching nearly 100% purity, and this subset included V beta1+ cells that went on to TCRB sequencing.

Study-level findings and limits: The study found no significant difference in CD8+ T-cell clonality between rheumatoid arthritis patients and age-matched healthy controls. Antigen targets of the expanded CD8+ clones remained unidentified.

CDR1 is SGHTA, CDR2 FQGTGA, per germline. V dropped 3 bases and J dropped 3 bases, with 18 bases sitting between them. This CDR3 region has 16 residues. The assay was immunoSEQ multiplex PCR, and TCRdb's table has in-frame clones only and misses some. The sample records approximately 18,000 clones, approximately 84% being singletons. The TCR sequence derives from an adult with rheumatoid arthritis. J is TRBJ2-7 and V is TRBV7-3; TRBD2 is a possible D gene (6 bases). Sequencing input: CD8+ T cells sorted from blood. The CDR3 DNA follows: TGTGCCAGCAGCTTCAGTCCAGGGACTCCTGGCTACGAGCAGTACTTC. Translated, it gives CASSFSPGTPGYEQYF.